This TCR beta chain stems from a study of human T cells and chemical hapten exposure. Across the study: Chiefly women, the patients showed alopecia areata, totalis or universalis. Per-sample TCR yield variation was attributed mainly to small pooled library volume differences.

Trimming took 2 bases from V and 5 from J, leaving 9 bases between them. Per the germline V gene, CDR1 is SGHDN and CDR2 is FVKESK. The length of the CDR3 is 13 residues. Time point given: patch test 2, 6 weeks after DPC sensitization. Sample treatment: therapeutic diphenylcyclopropenone sensitization with weekly scalp DPC. Every patch test was put on after a blood sample was taken. From the RACE reads, TCRdb called clonotypes with MiXCR, one entry per CDR3 protein. The profile shows 95,000 or so distinct CDR3 sequences, 10% to 12% of them singletons. This specimen consisted of whole blood, obtained in connection with sensitization to the hapten diphenylcyclopropenone (DPC). This TCR came from a woman in her thirties or forties with alopecia areata. Some clones in this sample may be carry-over from other donors' samples. The V call is TRBV14, the J call TRBJ1-2, with unresolved D. CDR3 nucleotides: TGTGCCAGCAGCCAAACGGGGTTATATGGCTACACCTTC. This encodes CASSQTGLYGYTF. The variable domain in full, completed from reference TRBV14 and TRBJ1-2, reads EAGVTQFPSHSVIEKGQTVTLRCDPISGHDNLYWYRRVMGKEIKFLLHFVKESKQDESGMPNNRFLAERTGGTYSTLKVQPAELEDSGVYFCASSQTGLYGYTFGSGTRLTVV.